This T cell receptor beta chain originates from a study of regulatory T cells in long-lasting Graves disease. Study-level results: The study found lower TCR diversity in persistent Graves' patients than in newly diagnosed ones.

TCR beta libraries were built with iRepertoire HTBI primers and Arm-PCR of CDR3 regions. Using its own MiXCR run on the multiplex PCR reads, TCRdb lists one record per CDR3 protein. The sample lists 310,000 or so distinct CDR3 sequences, around 23% occurring once. This clonotype was seen repeatedly, ten times or more. Antigen specificity is unknown. Trimming removed 5 bases at V and 4 bases at J, with 9 bases between. Looked up from germline, CDR1 is SEHNR and CDR2 is FQNEAQ (reference sequence). The CDR3 consists of 12 residues. Time point reported: persistent/refractory GD, antithyroid drugs over 5 years with positive TRAb. PBMC RNA served as the TCR library source.

The TCR was taken from a female donor with Graves disease. The specimen comprised peripheral blood mononuclear cells (PBMCs), sampled when the disease was refractory, from a patient treated with antithyroid drugs. The rearrangement links TRBV7-9 to TRBJ2-7; D is undetermined. CDR3 residues: CASSNAGYEQYF. The CDR3 bases are TGTGCCAGCAGCAACGCAGGTTACGAGCAGTACTTC. Full variable domain (remainder filled in from reference TRBV7-9 and TRBJ2-7): DTGVSQNPRHKITKRGQNVTFRCDPISEHNRLYWYRQTLGQGPEFLTYFQNEAQLEKSRLLSDRFSAERPKGSFSTLEIQRTEQGDSAMYLCASSNAGYEQYFGPGTRLTVT.